These T cell receptor beta chains were read from a single sample in a study of blood T cell repertoires in COVID-19. This table comes from immunoSEQ multiplex PCR, and its TCRdb copy is limited to in-frame clones, with some not included. The table includes about 320,000 clones, around 85% detected once. Sequenced material: peripheral blood. These receptors originate from a human donor in a cohort sampled during active COVID-19. CDR3s include the opening cysteine and the closing phenylalanine or tryptophan. The order of the fields is D gene, J gene, V gene, clone size, CDR3 DNA, CDR3 protein. The D gene is left open where the match is weak. Clone size appears in some rows only: once, few, many, or a class for an expanded clone.

TRBD2	TRBJ2-7	TRBV7-9	-	TGTGCCAGCAGCTTAAGGCTAGCGGGGGGGCAGCAGTACTTC	CASSLRLAGGQQYF
TRBD1	TRBJ2-2	TRBV5-1	few	TGCGCCAGCGGGACAGGGTTTTCTGCCGGGGAGCTGTTTTTT	CASGTGFSAGELFF
TRBD1	TRBJ1-2	TRBV5-4	-	TGTGCCAGCAGCCCGGACAGGGCGGCTAACTATGGCTACACCTTC	CASSPDRAANYGYTF
-	TRBJ1-3	TRBV6-1	few	TGTGCCAGCAGTGATACAGGGTACTCTGGAAACACCATATATTTT	CASSDTGYSGNTIYF
TRBD1	TRBJ1-1	TRBV19	-	TGTGCCAGTAGCCGGAACCGACAGGGCGCTATGAACACTGAAGCTTTCTTT	CASSRNRQGAMNTEAFF
-	TRBJ2-3	TRBV29-1	-	TGCAGCGTTGTAGCCAGCCTCACAGATACGCAGTATTTT	CSVVASLTDTQYF
TRBD1	TRBJ1-2	TRBV29-1	-	TGCAGCGTTGTTGCGGGGACAGGGGGCGAAACCTTC	CSVVAGTGGETF
TRBD1	TRBJ2-2	TRBV11-2	-	TGTGCCAGCAGCCCAGGAGGGACAGGGAACACCGGGGAGCTGTTTTTT	CASSPGGTGNTGELFF
TRBD1	TRBJ2-2	TRBV15	-	TGTGCCACCAGCAGAGGGTATGGGGGAGATCAGGGGACAGCGAACACCGGGGAGCTGTTTTTT	CATSRGYGGDQGTANTGELFF
TRBD1	TRBJ1-1	TRBV18	-	TGTGCCAGCTCTCCTCGGACAGGAGGGGGAACTGAAGCTTTCTTT	CASSPRTGGGTEAFF
-	TRBJ2-7	TRBV7-9	-	TGTGCCAGCAGCTTAGGGGGGACTCTCCACGAGCAGTACTTC	CASSLGGTLHEQYF
TRBD1	TRBJ1-5	TRBV5-6	-	TGTGCCAGCAGCGAGAGGGGGTACAGGGGGCTTCAGCCCCAGCATTTT	CASSERGYRGLQPQHF
TRBD1	TRBJ2-7	TRBV30	-	TGTGCCTGGAAGACAGGGCTGGACTACGAGCAGTACTTC	CAWKTGLDYEQYF
TRBD1	TRBJ2-3	TRBV27	-	TGTGCCAGCAGTGCTCACCCTACCGGGACAGGGAGGTCAGATACGCAGTATTTT	CASSAHPTGTGRSDTQYF
-	TRBJ1-2	TRBV30	-	TGTGCCTGGAGTGTATCCAGGAACAACTATGGCTACACCTTC	CAWSVSRNNYGYTF
TRBD1	TRBJ1-1	TRBV2	-	TGTGCCAGCAGCTGGGACAGTTCGAACACTGAAGCTTTCTTT	CASSWDSSNTEAFF
-	TRBJ1-2	TRBV28	-	TGTGCCAGCAGTTTGGGCAGAAACTATGGCTACACCTTC	CASSLGRNYGYTF
-	TRBJ2-3	TRBV20-1	-	TGCAGTGCTAGTATACAGGGCGCAGATACGCAGTATTTT	CSASIQGADTQYF
-	TRBJ1-2	TRBV5-1	-	TGCGCCAGCAACAAAGACAGCGTTAACTATGGCTACACCTTC	CASNKDSVNYGYTF
-	TRBJ1-2	TRBV9	-	TGTGCCAGCAGCCTAAGCTATGGCTACACCTTC	CASSLSYGYTF
-	TRBJ2-3	TRBV6-5	many	TGTGCCAGCAGGCAAGGAGGGGGCACAGATACGCAGTATTTT	CASRQGGGTDTQYF
-	TRBJ2-1	TRBV30	-	TGTGCCTGGATGTACCAGGGCCTGGATGAGCAGTTCTTC	CAWMYQGLDEQFF
TRBD2	TRBJ2-3	TRBV10-2	-	TGCGCCAGCAGTGAACTAGCGGAATCTAGCACAGATACGCAGTATTTT	CASSELAESSTDTQYF
TRBD1	TRBJ1-1	TRBV5-1	-	TGCGCCAGCAGCTTGCCTGAAACAGGGGGCACTGAAGCTTTCTTT	CASSLPETGGTEAFF
-	TRBJ2-7	TRBV14	-	TGTGCCAGCAGTAAGGGGGTCAGTAGCTCCTACGAGCAGTACTTC	CASSKGVSSSYEQYF
TRBD2	TRBJ2-3	TRBV3-1/TRBV3-2	-	TGTGCCAGCAGCCAAGGACTAGCGGACCTCACAGATACGCAGTATTTT	CASSQGLADLTDTQYF
-	TRBJ1-5	TRBV5-1	-	TGCGCCAGCAGCTTAGGGGAGGGTCAGCCCCAGCATTTT	CASSLGEGQPQHF
TRBD1	TRBJ1-1	TRBV5-5	-	TGTGCCAGCAGCTGGGACAGAGACACTGAAGCTTTCTTT	CASSWDRDTEAFF
TRBD1	TRBJ2-7	TRBV7-9	-	TGTGCCAGCAGACAGGGGAGCCACGAGCAGTACTTC	CASRQGSHEQYF
-	TRBJ1-2	TRBV5-1	-	TGCGCCAGCAGCTTGGTTGGGGGGGATGGCTACACCTTC	CASSLVGGDGYTF
-	TRBJ1-1	TRBV7-8	-	TGTGCCAGCAGCCCCTACACAGGGAGAGGGACTGAAGCTTTCTTT	CASSPYTGRGTEAFF